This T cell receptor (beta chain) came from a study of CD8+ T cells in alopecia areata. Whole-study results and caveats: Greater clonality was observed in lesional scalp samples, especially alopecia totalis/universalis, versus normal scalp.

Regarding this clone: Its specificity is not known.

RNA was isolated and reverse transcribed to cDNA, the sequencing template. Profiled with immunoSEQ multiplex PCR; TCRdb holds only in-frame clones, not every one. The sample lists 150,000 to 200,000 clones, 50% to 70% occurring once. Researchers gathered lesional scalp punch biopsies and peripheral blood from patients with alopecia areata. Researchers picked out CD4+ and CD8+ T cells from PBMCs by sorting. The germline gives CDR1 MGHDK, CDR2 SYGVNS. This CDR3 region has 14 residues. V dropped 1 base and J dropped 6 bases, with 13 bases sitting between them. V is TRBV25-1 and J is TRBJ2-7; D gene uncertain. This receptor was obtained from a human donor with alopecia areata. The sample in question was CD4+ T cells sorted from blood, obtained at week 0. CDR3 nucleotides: TGTGCCAGCAGTGAATGGCGGTCTCGTTCCGAGCAGTACTTC. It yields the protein CASSEWRSRSEQYF.